Following are 14 T cell receptor beta chains from one sample sequenced in a study of somatic mutations in cytotoxic T cells in rheumatoid arthritis. Here immunoSEQ multiplex PCR was the method, and the copy in TCRdb shows in-frame clones only, minus some. The data show about 18,000 clones, 60% to 85% seen once. Sequencing input: CD8+ T cells sorted from blood. All receptors come from an adult with rheumatoid arthritis.

The sample holds a few counts of this clone. The chain has TRBV2 and TRBJ2-1, with D tentatively TRBD2 (6 bases). The CDR3 runs to 12 residues. Trimming stripped 11 bases from V and 8 bases from J, with 16 bases between. Germline lookup yields CDR1 SNHLY and CDR2 FYNNEI. CDR3: CARGTSQDEQFF. The CDR3 bases are TGTGCCCGAGGGACTTCCCAGGATGAGCAGTTCTTC.

The chain links TRBV7-9 to TRBJ2-3; D unclear. This CDR3 contains 13 residues. The V end lost 1 base, the J end lost 0 bases, and 2 bases lay between the germline ends. The germline gives CDR1 SEHNR, CDR2 FQNEAQ (reference sequence). CDR3 amino acids: CASSLESTDTQYF. Here the CDR3 DNA reads TGTGCCAGCAGCTTAGAAAGCACAGATACGCAGTATTTT.

This chain connects TRBV27 to TRBJ2-3, with D perhaps assigned TRBD1 or TRBD2 (7 bases each). Germline V CDR1 and CDR2: MNHEY, SMNVEV (reference sequence). CDR3 size: 16 residues. V gave up 5 bases and J gave up 4 bases, with 19 bases separating them. This chain's CDR3 is CASSLLRRGGADTQYF. The CDR3 nucleotides are TGTGCCAGCAGTCTACTTCGCAGGGGGGGGGCAGATACGCAGTATTTT.

In the case of this clone: This specimen includes other DNA sequences encoding the same CDR3. The chain uses TRBV29-1 and TRBJ1-2, with TRBD1 as a possible D gene (5 bases). The V gene lost 3 bases and the J gene lost 3 bases, with 8 bases spanning the gap. The CDR3 is made up of 12 amino acids. From germline, CDR1 is SQVTM and CDR2 ANQGSEA. This chain's CDR3 is CSVEGGDYGYTF. In DNA, the CDR3 is TGCAGCGTTGAGGGGGGGGACTATGGCTACACCTTC.

This clone has a single count. The chain recombines TRBV10-2 with TRBJ2-1; 7 bases fit TRBD2. This CDR3 is built from 15 residues. V shed 8 bases, J shed 6 bases, and the junction held 13 bases outside the gene matches. Germline assignment: CDR1 WSHSY and CDR2 SAAADI. The CDR3 region is CASQPSGLRVNEQFF. CDR3 nucleotides: TGCGCCAGCCAACCTAGCGGCTTGAGGGTCAATGAGCAGTTCTTC.

The chain uses TRBV28 and TRBJ2-2, with D maybe TRBD2 (6 bases). The CDR3 extends over 16 amino acids. The ends were cut back, 8 bases at V and 3 bases at J, with 19 bases in the middle. Per the germline V gene, CDR1 is MDHEN and CDR2 is SYDVKM. The CDR3 here is CASASPRDFYTGELFF. The CDR3, as DNA: TGTGCCAGCGCGTCTCCACGGGACTTTTACACCGGGGAGCTGTTTTTT.

The V call is TRBV19, the J call TRBJ2-3, with 9 bases identical to TRBD1. Per germline, CDR1 LNHDA and CDR2 SQIVND (reference sequence). The CDR3 sequence is 14 residues long. The V and J ends lost 1 base and 4 bases, in that order; junction bases with no gene match: 0. CDR3 sequence: CASSIGTGADTQYF. Here the CDR3 DNA reads TGTGCCAGTAGTATAGGGACAGGGGCAGATACGCAGTATTTT.

The CDR3 spells CASSQTGPGASGNTIYF. CDR3 sequence (DNA): TGTGCCAGCAGCCAGACAGGGCCGGGGGCCTCTGGAAACACCATATATTTT. V usage is TRBV9 and J usage is TRBJ1-3; 7 bases are shared with TRBD1. CDR1 and CDR2 (germline): SGDLS, YYNGEE. The V and J ends lost 4 bases and 0 bases, in that order; junction bases with no gene match: 10. CDR3 length: 17 amino acids.

The chain uses TRBV28 and TRBJ2-6, with D maybe TRBD1 (5 bases). This CDR3 region has 15 residues. From germline, CDR1 is MDHEN and CDR2 SYDVKM. The V end lost 7 bases, the J end lost 0 bases, and 10 bases lay between the germline ends. The CDR3 region is CASTPGNSGANVLTF. The DNA for the CDR3 is TGTGCCAGCACCCCAGGGAACTCTGGGGCCAACGTCCTGACTTTC.

The chain links TRBV2 to TRBJ2-7; 8 bases are shared with TRBD1. The CDR3 consists of 15 residues. Germline V gives CDR1 SNHLY, CDR2 FYNNEI. The V gene end was trimmed by 5 bases and the J gene end by 3 bases; junction bases not matched to a gene: 9. CDR3 sequence reads: CASSYTGTGDYEQYF. The CDR3 DNA sequence: TGTGCCAGCAGTTACACCGGGACAGGCGACTACGAGCAGTACTTC.

The chain recombines TRBV4-2 with TRBJ2-5; weak D call: TRBD2 (6 bases). The end of the DNA is better explained by TRBJ2-7, so the J call may be wrong. The germline V gene encodes CDR1 LGHNA and CDR2 YNFKEQ. The CDR3 extends over 17 amino acids. The CDR3 DNA sequence: TGTGCCAGCAGCCAAGGTTCGAGAGGGAGGAGCTCCTACGAGCAGTACTTC. Translation: CASSQGSRGRSSYEQYF.

The chain has TRBV2 and TRBJ2-3; D is perhaps TRBD1 or TRBD2 (5 bases each). Germline V gene sequence: CDR1 SNHLY, CDR2 FYNNEI. V was trimmed by 2 bases and J by 2 bases, leaving 14 bases between them. The CDR3 runs 16 residues. The CDR3 here is CASSELSQGDTDTQYF. For the CDR3, the DNA is TGTGCCAGCAGTGAATTGTCCCAGGGAGACACAGATACGCAGTATTTT.

V gene TRBV6-5 combines with J gene TRBJ2-7; unclear D gene. CDR3 length: 15 residues. V was trimmed by 0 bases and J by 0 bases, leaving 9 bases between them. Per the germline V gene, CDR1 is MNHEY and CDR2 is SVGAGI. The CDR3 coding sequence is TGTGCCAGCAGTTACTCCGTAGGCCTCTCCTACGAGCAGTACTTC. Its protein is CASSYSVGLSYEQYF.

The gene calls are TRBV5-6 and TRBJ1-1; 8 bases line up with TRBD1. Germline values: CDR1 SGHDT, CDR2 YYEEEE. With V trimmed by 0 bases and J by 0 bases, 7 bases remained unmatched. CDR3 size: 17 residues. The CDR3 is CASSLAWTGPMNTEAFF. The CDR3 coding sequence is TGTGCCAGCAGCTTGGCATGGACAGGGCCCATGAACACTGAAGCTTTCTTT.